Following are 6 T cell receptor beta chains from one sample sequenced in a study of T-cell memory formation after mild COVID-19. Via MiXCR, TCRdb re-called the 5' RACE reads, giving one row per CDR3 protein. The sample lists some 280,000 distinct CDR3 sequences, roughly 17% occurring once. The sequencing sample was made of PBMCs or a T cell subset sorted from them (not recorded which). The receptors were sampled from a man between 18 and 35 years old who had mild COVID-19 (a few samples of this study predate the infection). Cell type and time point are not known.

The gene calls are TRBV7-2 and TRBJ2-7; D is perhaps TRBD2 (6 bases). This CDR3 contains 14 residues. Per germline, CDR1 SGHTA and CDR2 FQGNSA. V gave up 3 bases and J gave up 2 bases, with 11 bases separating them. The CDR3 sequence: CASSFNGGPYEQYF. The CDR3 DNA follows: TGTGCCAGCAGCTTCAACGGGGGACCCTACGAGCAGTACTTC.

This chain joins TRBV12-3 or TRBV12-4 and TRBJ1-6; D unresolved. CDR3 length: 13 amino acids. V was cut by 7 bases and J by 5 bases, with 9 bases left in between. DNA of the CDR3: TGTGCCAGCAATAAGGGAAATAATTCACCCCTCCACTTT. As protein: CASNKGNNSPLHF.

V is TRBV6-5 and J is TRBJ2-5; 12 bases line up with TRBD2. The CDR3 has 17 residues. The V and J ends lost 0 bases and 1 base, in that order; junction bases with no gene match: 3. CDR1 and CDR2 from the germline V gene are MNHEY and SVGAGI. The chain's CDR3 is CASSYSLGLAGQETQYF. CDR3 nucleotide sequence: TGTGCCAGCAGTTACTCCTTGGGACTAGCGGGCCAAGAGACCCAGTACTTC.

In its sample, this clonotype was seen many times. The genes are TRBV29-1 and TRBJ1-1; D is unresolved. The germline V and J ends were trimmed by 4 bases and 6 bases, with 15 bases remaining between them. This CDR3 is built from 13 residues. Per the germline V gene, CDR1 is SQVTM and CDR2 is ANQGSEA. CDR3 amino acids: CSVVSPRSPEAFF. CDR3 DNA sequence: TGCAGCGTTGTCTCCCCGCGGAGTCCTGAAGCTTTCTTT.

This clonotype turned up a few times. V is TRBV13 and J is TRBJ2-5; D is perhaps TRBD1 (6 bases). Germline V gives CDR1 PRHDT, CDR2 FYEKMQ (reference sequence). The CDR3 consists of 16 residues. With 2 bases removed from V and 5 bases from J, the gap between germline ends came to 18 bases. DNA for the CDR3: TGTGCCAGCAGCTTAAGGGGGTACGATACATCGGAGACCCAGTACTTC. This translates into CASSLRGYDTSETQYF.

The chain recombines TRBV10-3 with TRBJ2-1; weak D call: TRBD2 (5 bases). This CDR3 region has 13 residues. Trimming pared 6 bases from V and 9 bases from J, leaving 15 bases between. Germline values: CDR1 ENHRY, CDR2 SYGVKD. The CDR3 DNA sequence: TGTGCCATCAGGAGGGAAGGGAGCGGTGAGCAGTTCTTC. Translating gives CAIRREGSGEQFF.